The T cell receptor beta chain described here comes from a study of cytomegalovirus exposure and HLA in healthy donors. Turning to this clone: Its target is not known.

The CDR3 has 14 residues. Germline CDR1 is MNHEY and CDR2 is SMNVEV (reference sequence). V was pared by 3 bases and J by 7 bases, with 5 bases of the junction left unmatched. The protocol was immunoSEQ multiplex PCR, while the TCRdb copy is restricted to in-frame clones and leaves out a portion. This sample has about 220,000 clones, with over 70% found just once. Findings and limits, study-wide: In vitro, three CMV-associated chains proved specific for CMV antigens.

The V call is TRBV27, the J call TRBJ2-7; TRBD2 matches 11 bases. This clonotype was sampled from a woman aged 30 to 39 in good health and CMV-seropositive. Sequenced: PBMCs. For the CDR3, the DNA is TGTGCCAGCAGTTTTAGCGGGAGGGCCCGGGAGCAGTACTTC. The encoded protein is CASSFSGRAREQYF.